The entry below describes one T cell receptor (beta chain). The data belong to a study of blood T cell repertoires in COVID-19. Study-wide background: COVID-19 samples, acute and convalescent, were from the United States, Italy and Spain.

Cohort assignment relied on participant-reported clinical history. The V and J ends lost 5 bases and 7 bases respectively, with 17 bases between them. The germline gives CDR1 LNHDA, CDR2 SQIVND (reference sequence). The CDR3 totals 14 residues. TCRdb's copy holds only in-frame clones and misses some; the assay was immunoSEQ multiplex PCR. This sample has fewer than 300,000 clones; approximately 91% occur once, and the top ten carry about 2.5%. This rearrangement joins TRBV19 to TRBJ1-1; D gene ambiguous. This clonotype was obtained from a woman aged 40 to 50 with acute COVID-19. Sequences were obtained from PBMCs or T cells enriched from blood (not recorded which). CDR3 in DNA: TGTGCCAGTAGTGATGACTCCCTGGCCATTGAAGCTTTCTTT. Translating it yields CASSDDSLAIEAFF. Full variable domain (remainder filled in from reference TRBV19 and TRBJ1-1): DGGITQSPKYLFRKEGQNVTLSCEQNLNHDAMYWYRQDPGQGLRLIYYSQIVNDFQKGDIAEGYSVSREKKESFPLTVTSAQKNPTAFYLCASSDDSLAIEAFFGQGTRLTVV.